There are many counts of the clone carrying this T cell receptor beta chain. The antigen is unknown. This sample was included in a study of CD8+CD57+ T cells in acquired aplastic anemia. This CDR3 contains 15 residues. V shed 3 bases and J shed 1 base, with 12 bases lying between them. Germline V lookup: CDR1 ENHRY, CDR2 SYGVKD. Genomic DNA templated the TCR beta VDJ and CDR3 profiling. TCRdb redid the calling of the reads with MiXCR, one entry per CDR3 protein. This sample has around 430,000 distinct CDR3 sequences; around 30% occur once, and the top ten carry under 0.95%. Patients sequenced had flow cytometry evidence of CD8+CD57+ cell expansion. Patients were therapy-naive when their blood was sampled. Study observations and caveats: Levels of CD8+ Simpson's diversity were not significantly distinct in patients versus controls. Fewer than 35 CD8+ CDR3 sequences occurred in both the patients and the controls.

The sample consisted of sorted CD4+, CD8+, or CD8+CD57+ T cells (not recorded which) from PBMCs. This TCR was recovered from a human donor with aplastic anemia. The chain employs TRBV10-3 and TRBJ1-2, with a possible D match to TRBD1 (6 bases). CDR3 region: CAISEFSGVNYGYTF. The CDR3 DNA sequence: TGTGCCATCAGTGAATTCTCAGGGGTTAACTATGGCTACACCTTC.